This T cell receptor beta chain emerged from a study of cytomegalovirus exposure and HLA in healthy donors. V trimming: 4 bases; J trimming: 1 base; junction bases outside the gene matches: 2. CDR3 length: 14 residues. The germline gives CDR1 SGHRS, CDR2 YFSETQ. The PCR contained 60 Vbeta and 13 Jbeta primers. The method was immunoSEQ multiplex PCR; TCRdb's version includes in-frame clones alone and lacks a portion of them. The data show fewer than 250,000 clones, with around 82% seen just once and less than 15% held by the top ten. The sample taken for sequencing was PBMCs. The TCR comes from a woman in her 30s in good health and CMV-seropositive. The rearrangement joins TRBV5-1 to TRBJ2-3; TRBD2 matches at 8 bases. The CDR3 region is CASSATSGTDTQYF. Written as DNA, the CDR3 is TGCGCCAGCAGCGCGACTAGCGGCACAGATACGCAGTATTTT. The full variable domain, in which reference TRBV5-1 and TRBJ2-3 provide the parts outside the CDR3, is KAGVTQTPRYLIKTRGQQVTLSCSPISGHRSVSWYQQTPGQGLQFLFEYFSETQRNKGNFPGRFSGRQFSNSRSEMNVSTLELGDSALYLCASSATSGTDTQYFGPGTRLTVL.